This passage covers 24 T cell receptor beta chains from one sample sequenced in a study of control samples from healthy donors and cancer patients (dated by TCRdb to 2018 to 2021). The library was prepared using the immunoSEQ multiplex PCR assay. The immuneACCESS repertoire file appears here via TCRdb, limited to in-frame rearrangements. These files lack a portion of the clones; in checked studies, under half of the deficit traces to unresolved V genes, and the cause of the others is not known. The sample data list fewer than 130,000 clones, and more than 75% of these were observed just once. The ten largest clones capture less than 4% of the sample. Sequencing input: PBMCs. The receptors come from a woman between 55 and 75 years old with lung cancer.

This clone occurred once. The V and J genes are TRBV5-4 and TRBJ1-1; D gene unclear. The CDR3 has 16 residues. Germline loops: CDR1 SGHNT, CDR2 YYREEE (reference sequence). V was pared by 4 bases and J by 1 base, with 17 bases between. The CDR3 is CASSASFVRPNTEAFF. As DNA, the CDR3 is TGTGCCAGCAGCGCTTCGTTCGTCAGACCGAACACTGAAGCTTTCTTT.

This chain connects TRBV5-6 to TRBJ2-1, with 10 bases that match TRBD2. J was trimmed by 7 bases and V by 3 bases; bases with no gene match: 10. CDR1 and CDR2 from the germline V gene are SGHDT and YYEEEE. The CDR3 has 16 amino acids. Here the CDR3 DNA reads TGTGCCAGCAGCTGGCTTAGCGGGAGGTACTTAAATGAGCAGTTCTTC. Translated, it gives CASSWLSGRYLNEQFF. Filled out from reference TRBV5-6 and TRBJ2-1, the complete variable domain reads DAGVTQSPTHLIKTRGQQVTLRCSPKSGHDTVSWYQQALGQGPQFIFQYYEEEERQRGNFPDRFSGHQFPNYSSELNVNALLLGDSALYLCASSWLSGRYLNEQFFGPGTRLTVL.

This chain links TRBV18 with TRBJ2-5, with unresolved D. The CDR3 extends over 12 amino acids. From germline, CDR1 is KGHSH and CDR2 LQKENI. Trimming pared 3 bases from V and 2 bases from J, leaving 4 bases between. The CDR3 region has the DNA TGTGCCAGCTCACCGGAACAAGAGACCCAGTACTTC. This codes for CASSPEQETQYF.

The CDR3 DNA reads TGTGCCATCCTCGGACAGAATAGCAATCAGCCCCAGCATTTT. This translates into CAILGQNSNQPQHF. The gene calls are TRBV6-5 and TRBJ1-5, with D tentatively TRBD1 (6 bases). CDR1 is MNHEY and CDR2 is SVGAGI in the germline V gene. CDR3 size: 14 residues. Trimming removed 10 bases at V and 0 bases at J, with 13 bases between.

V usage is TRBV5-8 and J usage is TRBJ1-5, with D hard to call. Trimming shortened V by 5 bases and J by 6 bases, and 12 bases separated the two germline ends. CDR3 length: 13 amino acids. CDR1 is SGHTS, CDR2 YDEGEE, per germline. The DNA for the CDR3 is TGTGCCAGCAGTTCTCAGTCGTTTCAGCCCCAGCATTTT. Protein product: CASSSQSFQPQHF.

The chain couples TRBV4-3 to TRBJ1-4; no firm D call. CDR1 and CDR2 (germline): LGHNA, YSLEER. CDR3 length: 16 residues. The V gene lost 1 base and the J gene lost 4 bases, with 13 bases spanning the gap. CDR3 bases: TGCGCCAGCAGCCAAGGGGCCGGGCCTCTTAATGAAAAACTGTTTTTT. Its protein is CASSQGAGPLNEKLFF.

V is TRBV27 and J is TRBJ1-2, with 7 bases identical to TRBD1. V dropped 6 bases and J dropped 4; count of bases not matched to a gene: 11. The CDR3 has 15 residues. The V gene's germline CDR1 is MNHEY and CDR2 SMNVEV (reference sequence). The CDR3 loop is CASSLRQGRTYGYTF. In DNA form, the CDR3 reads TGTGCCAGCAGCCTGCGACAGGGACGTACCTATGGCTACACCTTC.

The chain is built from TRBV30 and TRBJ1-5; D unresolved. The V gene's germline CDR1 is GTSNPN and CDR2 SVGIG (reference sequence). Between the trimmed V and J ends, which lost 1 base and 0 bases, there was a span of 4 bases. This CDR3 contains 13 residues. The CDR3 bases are TGTGCCTGGAGTGCAGATAGCAATCAGCCCCAGCATTTT. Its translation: CAWSADSNQPQHF.

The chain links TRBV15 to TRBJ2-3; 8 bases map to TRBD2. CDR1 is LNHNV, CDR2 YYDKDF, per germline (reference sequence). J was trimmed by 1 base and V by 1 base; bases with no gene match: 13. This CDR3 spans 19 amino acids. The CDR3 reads CATSRVMGSGLVRTDTQYF. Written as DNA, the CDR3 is TGTGCCACCAGCAGAGTGATGGGCTCGGGACTAGTTCGCACAGATACGCAGTATTTT.

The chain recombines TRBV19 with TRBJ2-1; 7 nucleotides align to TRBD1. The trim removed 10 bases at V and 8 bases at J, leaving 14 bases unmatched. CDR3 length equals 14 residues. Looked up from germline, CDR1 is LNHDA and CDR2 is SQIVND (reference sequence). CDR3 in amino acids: CAISRQGNSDEQFF. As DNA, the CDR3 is TGTGCCATCTCTAGACAGGGAAATTCCGATGAGCAGTTCTTC.

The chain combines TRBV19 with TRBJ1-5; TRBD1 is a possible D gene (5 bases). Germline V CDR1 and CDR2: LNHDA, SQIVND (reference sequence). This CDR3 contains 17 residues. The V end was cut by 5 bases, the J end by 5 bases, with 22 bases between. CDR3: CASSLSFGAASYQPQHF. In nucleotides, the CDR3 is TGTGCCAGTAGTCTCTCTTTCGGGGCAGCCTCTTATCAGCCCCAGCATTTT. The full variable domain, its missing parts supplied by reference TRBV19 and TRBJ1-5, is DGGITQSPKYLFRKEGQNVTLSCEQNLNHDAMYWYRQDPGQGLRLIYYSQIVNDFQKGDIAEGYSVSREKKESFPLTVTSAQKNPTAFYLCASSLSFGAASYQPQHFGDGTRLSIL.

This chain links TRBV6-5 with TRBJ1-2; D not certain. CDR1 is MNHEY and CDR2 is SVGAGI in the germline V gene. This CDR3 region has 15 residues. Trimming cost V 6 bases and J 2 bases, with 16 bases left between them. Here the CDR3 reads CASSRNGRKNYGYTF. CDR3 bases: TGTGCCAGCAGCCGAAACGGACGGAAAAACTATGGCTACACCTTC.

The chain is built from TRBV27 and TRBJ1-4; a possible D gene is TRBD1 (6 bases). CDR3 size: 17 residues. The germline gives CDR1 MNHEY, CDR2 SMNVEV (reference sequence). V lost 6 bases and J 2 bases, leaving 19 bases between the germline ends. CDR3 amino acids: CASRRGQHEPTNEKLFF. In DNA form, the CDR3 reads TGTGCCAGCAGGAGAGGACAGCACGAGCCCACTAATGAAAAACTGTTTTTT. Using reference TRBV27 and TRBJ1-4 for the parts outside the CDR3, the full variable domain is EAQVTQNPRYLITVTGKKLTVTCSQNMNHEYMSWYRQDPGLGLRQIYYSMNVEVTDKGDVPEGYKVSRKEKRNFPLILESPSPNQTSLYFCASRRGQHEPTNEKLFFGSGTQLSVL.

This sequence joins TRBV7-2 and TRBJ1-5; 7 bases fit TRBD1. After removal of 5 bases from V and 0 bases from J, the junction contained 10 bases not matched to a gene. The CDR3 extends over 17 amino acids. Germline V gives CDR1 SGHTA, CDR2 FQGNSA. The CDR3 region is CASSRPGQSYSNQPQHF. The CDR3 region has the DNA TGTGCCAGCAGCAGACCGGGACAGTCATATAGCAATCAGCCCCAGCATTTT.

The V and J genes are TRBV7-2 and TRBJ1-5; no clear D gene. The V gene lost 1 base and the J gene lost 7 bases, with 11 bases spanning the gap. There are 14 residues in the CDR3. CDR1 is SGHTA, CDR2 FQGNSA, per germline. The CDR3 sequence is CASSLGGEVQPQHF. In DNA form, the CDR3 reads TGTGCCAGCAGCTTAGGAGGAGAGGTCCAGCCCCAGCATTTT.

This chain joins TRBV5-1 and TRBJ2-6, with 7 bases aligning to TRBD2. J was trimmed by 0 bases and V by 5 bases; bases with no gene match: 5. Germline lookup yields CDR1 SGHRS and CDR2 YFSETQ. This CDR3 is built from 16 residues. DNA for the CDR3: TGCGCCAGCAGTGTAGCGGGTGGCTCTGGGGCCAACGTCCTGACTTTC. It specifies CASSVAGGSGANVLTF.

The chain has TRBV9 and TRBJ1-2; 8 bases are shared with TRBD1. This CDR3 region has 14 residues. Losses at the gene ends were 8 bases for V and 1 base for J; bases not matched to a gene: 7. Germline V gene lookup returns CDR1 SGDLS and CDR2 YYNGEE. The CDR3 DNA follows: TGTGCCAGTGACAGGGGAGGGATTAACTATGGCTACACCTTC. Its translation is CASDRGGINYGYTF.

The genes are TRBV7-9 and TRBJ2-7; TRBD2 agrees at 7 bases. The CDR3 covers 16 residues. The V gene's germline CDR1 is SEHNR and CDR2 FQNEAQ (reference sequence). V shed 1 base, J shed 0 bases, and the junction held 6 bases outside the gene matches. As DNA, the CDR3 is TGTGCCAGCAGCTTAGGGGGGGGTCAATCCTCCTACGAGCAGTACTTC. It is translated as CASSLGGGQSSYEQYF. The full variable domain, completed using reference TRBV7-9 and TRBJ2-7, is DTGVSQNPRHKITKRGQNVTFRCDPISEHNRLYWYRQTLGQGPEFLTYFQNEAQLEKSRLLSDRFSAERPKGSFSTLEIQRTEQGDSAMYLCASSLGGGQSSYEQYFGPGTRLTVT.

CDR3 sequence reads: CASSPHPGLTGSEQFF. CDR3 nucleotides: TGTGCCAGCAGCCCACACCCGGGACTAACGGGTAGTGAGCAGTTCTTC. The chain joins TRBV9 to TRBJ2-1; 7 nucleotides agree with TRBD2. The CDR3 has 16 amino acids. Germline CDR1 reads SGDLS; CDR2 reads YYNGEE. V shed 4 bases, J shed 9 bases, and the junction held 16 bases outside the gene matches.

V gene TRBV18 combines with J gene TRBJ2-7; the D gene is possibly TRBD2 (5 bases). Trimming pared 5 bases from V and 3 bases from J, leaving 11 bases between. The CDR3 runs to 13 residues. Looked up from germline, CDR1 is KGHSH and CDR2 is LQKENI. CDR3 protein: CASSVTGYYEQYF. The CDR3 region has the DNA TGTGCCAGCTCAGTGACGGGGTACTACGAGCAGTACTTC.

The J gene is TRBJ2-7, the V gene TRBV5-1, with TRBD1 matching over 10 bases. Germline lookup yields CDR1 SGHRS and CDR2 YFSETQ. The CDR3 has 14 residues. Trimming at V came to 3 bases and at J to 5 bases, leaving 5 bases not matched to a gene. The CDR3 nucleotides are TGCGCCAGCAGCTCTTGGACAGGGGGTCACGAGCAGTACTTC. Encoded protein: CASSSWTGGHEQYF.

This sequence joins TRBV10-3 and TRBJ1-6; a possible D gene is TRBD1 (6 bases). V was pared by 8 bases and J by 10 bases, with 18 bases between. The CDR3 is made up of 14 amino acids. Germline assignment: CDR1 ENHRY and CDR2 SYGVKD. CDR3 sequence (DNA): TGTGCCATCGGGGAACAGGGCTTGGGATCACCCCTCCACTTT. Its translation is CAIGEQGLGSPLHF.

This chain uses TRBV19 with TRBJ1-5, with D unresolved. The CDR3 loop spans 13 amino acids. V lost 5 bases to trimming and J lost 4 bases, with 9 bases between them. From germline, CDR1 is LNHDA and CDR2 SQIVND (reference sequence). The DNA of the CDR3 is TGTGCCAGTAGTTCTCTCGTTAATCAGCCCCAGCATTTT. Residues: CASSSLVNQPQHF. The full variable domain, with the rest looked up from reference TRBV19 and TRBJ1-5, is DGGITQSPKYLFRKEGQNVTLSCEQNLNHDAMYWYRQDPGQGLRLIYYSQIVNDFQKGDIAEGYSVSREKKESFPLTVTSAQKNPTAFYLCASSSLVNQPQHFGDGTRLSIL.

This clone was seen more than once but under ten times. The CDR3 coding sequence is TGCAGCGTTGCCGGTGGGGTAGCGGGAGGGCGAGGGGAGGAGACCCAGTACTTC. It specifies CSVAGGVAGGRGEETQYF. The rearrangement joins TRBV29-1 to TRBJ2-5; 11 positions match TRBD2. Trimming took 4 bases from V and 5 from J; bases not matched to a gene: 18. This CDR3 is built from 18 residues. CDR1 and CDR2 (germline): SQVTM, ANQGSEA.